This T cell receptor (beta chain) derives from a study of shared clonotypes between healthy human individuals. Libraries were prepared by immunoSEQ multiplex PCR; TCRdb keeps only in-frame clonotypes and omits some of them. The sample includes fewer than 550,000 clones, about 75% of them seen just once. Sequencing was carried out using PBMCs. The TCR originated in a woman aged 35 to 49 in good health. Some clones in this sample may be carry-over from other donors' samples.

The CDR3 region is CASKGGTGHAGELFF. The CDR3 DNA follows: TGTGCCAGCAAGGGGGGGACAGGGCACGCCGGGGAGCTGTTTTTT. This chain connects TRBV2 to TRBJ2-2; 9 bases map to TRBD1. From germline, CDR1 is SNHLY and CDR2 FYNNEI. The CDR3 length is 15 residues. V lost 7 bases to trimming and J lost 6 bases; unmatched junction nucleotides: 9. The full variable domain, rest sourced from reference TRBV2 and TRBJ2-2, is EPEVTQTPSHQVTQMGQEVILRCVPISNHLYFYWYRQILGQKVEFLVSFYNNEISEKSEIFDDQFSVERPDGSNFTLKIRSTKLEDSAMYFCASKGGTGHAGELFFGEGSRLTVL.